This entry describes one T cell receptor (beta chain). Random hexamers served to reverse transcribe roughly 0.5 to 1 ug RNA. TCRdb called the immunoSEQ multiplex PCR reads again in MiXCR, with one record for every CDR3 protein. The sample lists some 140,000 distinct CDR3 sequences, over 80% occurring once. The CDR3 runs 12 residues. V gave up 8 bases and J gave up 2 bases, with 7 bases separating them. CDR1 is MNHEY and CDR2 is SMNVEV in the germline V gene (reference sequence). This sample was included in a study of CD8 T cells in Susac syndrome. Negative isolation was used for CD8+ and CD4+ T cells and FACS enrichment for TEMRA cells.

Sequencing input: CD8+ T cells from PBMCs. The TCR was taken from a human donor with multiple sclerosis. The chain employs TRBV27 and TRBJ1-3; no firm D call. CDR3 protein: CASGETGNTIYF. The CDR3 DNA sequence: TGTGCCAGCGGGGAGACTGGAAACACCATATATTTT.